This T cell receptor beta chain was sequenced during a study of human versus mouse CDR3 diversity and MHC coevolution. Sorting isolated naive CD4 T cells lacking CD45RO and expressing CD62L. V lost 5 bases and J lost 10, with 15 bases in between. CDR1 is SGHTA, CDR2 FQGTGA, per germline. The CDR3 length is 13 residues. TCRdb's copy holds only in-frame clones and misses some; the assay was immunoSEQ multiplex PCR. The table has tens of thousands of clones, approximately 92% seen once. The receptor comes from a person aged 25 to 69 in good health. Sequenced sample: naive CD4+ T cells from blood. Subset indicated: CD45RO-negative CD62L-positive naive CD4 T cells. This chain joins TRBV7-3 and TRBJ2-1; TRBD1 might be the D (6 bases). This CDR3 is CASSLDSSGEQFF. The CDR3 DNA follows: TGTGCCAGCAGCCTGGACAGTTCAGGGGAGCAGTTCTTC.